This T cell receptor beta chain came from a study of control samples from healthy donors and cancer patients. Repertoires were generated with immunoSEQ multiplex PCR, while TCRdb's copy carries only in-frame clones and drops some. The data hold about 83,000 clones, with 75% to 95% observed a single time. Germline CDR1 reads SGHTA; CDR2 reads FQGNSA. The CDR3 contains 17 residues. The V gene lost 6 bases and the J gene lost 8 bases, with 28 bases spanning the gap. A few counts support this clone. The source material was blood. This sequence joins TRBV7-2 and TRBJ1-1; D possibly corresponds to TRBD1 (5 bases). This clonotype was obtained from a man aged 50 to 59 in good health. The CDR3 region is CASRYGGLATSNREAFF. CDR3 DNA: TGTGCCAGCAGATACGGGGGATTAGCTACGTCCAACAGGGAAGCTTTCTTT.